This is a list of T cell receptor beta chains from one sample in a study of CXCR3-negative and CXCR3-positive naive CD8 T cells. Using the 5' RACE reads, TCRdb records one entry per CDR3 protein without DNA. This sample's clone table lists some 140,000 distinct CDR3 sequences. The source material was naive CXCR3+ CD8+ T cells from blood. The receptor set was obtained from a human donor in good health. Some clones in this sample may be carry-over from other donors' samples. Both conserved end residues are part of each CDR3.

J gene: TRBJ1-6; V gene: TRBV21-1; CDR3 protein: CASSKEFGNGTGRNNSPLHF
J gene: TRBJ2-5; V gene: TRBV9; CDR3 protein: CASSVEGGIQETQYF
J gene: TRBJ1-2; V gene: TRBV29-1; CDR3 protein: CSVETRGGGYTF
J gene: TRBJ2-7; V gene: TRBV9; CDR3 protein: CASSVGTGTLNYEQYF
J gene: TRBJ2-5; V gene: TRBV12-2; CDR3 protein: CASSLPATGTGETQYF
J gene: TRBJ1-1; V gene: TRBV11-2; CDR3 protein: CASSLGLGETEAFF
J gene: TRBJ2-1; V gene: TRBV19; CDR3 protein: CASRPAAGGPHEQFF
J gene: TRBJ2-7; V gene: TRBV7-2; CDR3 protein: CASSLVTDSYEQYF
J gene: TRBJ2-7; V gene: TRBV7-9; CDR3 protein: CASSESGGQDEQYF
J gene: TRBJ2-3; V gene: TRBV9; CDR3 protein: CASSVVSGVDTQYF
J gene: TRBJ2-1; V gene: TRBV7-9; CDR3 protein: CASSSIYVDPEYNEQFF
J gene: TRBJ2-7; V gene: TRBV29-1; CDR3 protein: CSVKGSYEQYF
J gene: TRBJ2-5; V gene: TRBV29-1; CDR3 protein: CSVDPRDRLQETQYF
J gene: TRBJ1-2; V gene: TRBV20-1; CDR3 protein: CSAETTNYGYTF